Following are 31 T cell receptor beta chains from one sample sequenced in a study of blood T cell repertoires in COVID-19. The protocol was immunoSEQ multiplex PCR, while the TCRdb copy is restricted to in-frame clones and leaves out a portion. The sample has 360,000 or so clones; about nine tenths are singletons. Sequenced sample: PBMCs or T cells enriched from blood (not recorded which). The receptors originated from a woman aged 25-40 years who had been exposed to COVID-19.

V gene TRBV19 combines with J gene TRBJ1-5, with D tentatively TRBD1 (5 bases). Germline CDR1 and CDR2: LNHDA and SQIVND (reference sequence). V was trimmed by 7 bases and J by 5 bases, leaving 12 bases between them. There are 13 residues in the CDR3. CDR3 nucleotide sequence: TGTGCCAGTACCCGGCAGGGTGATCAGCCCCAGCATTTT. This codes for CASTRQGDQPQHF.

The chain has TRBV28 and TRBJ1-5; D perhaps matches TRBD1 (5 bases). Germline V lookup: CDR1 MDHEN, CDR2 SYDVKM. Trimming took off 10 bases at V and 6 bases at J, with 16 bases between the two ends. The CDR3 covers 13 residues. The chain's CDR3 is CAMTEGTSQPQHF. CDR3 DNA: TGTGCCATGACCGAAGGGACTTCTCAGCCCCAGCATTTT.

This clone was seen just once. The chain carries TRBV5-1 and TRBJ2-7; maybe TRBD1 (6 bases). From germline, CDR1 is SGHRS and CDR2 YFSETQ. Trimming removed 0 bases at V and 9 bases at J, with 16 bases between. There are 14 residues in the CDR3. CDR3 sequence reads: CASSLGRGKAGQYF. CDR3 coding DNA: TGCGCCAGCAGCTTGGGCAGGGGTAAGGCCGGGCAGTACTTC.

The chain uses TRBV4-1 and TRBJ2-1; the match to TRBD2 covers 10 bases. The CDR3 sequence is 16 residues long. From germline, CDR1 is MGHRA and CDR2 YSYEKL. Germline trimming cut 0 bases from V and 7 bases from J; bases unmatched to any gene: 6. CDR3 sequence: CASSQDQRGGRNEQFF. CDR3 bases: TGCGCCAGCAGCCAAGATCAGCGGGGGGGACGGAATGAGCAGTTCTTC.

This clone was counted a single time. The chain employs TRBV6-6 and TRBJ2-6, with D uncertain. The germline gives CDR1 MNHNY, CDR2 SVGAGI (reference sequence). Trimming removed 5 bases from V and 4 bases from J, with 9 bases in between. The CDR3 length is 14 residues. The CDR3 DNA sequence: TGTGCCAGCAGTCCTCTTTTGGGGGCCAACGTCCTGACTTTC. It yields the protein CASSPLLGANVLTF.

V and J are TRBV19 and TRBJ1-5; TRBD1 might be the D (6 bases). This CDR3 comprises 15 residues. V lost 7 bases, J lost 0 bases, and 13 bases lay in between. Germline V CDR1 and CDR2: LNHDA, SQIVND (reference sequence). CDR3 DNA sequence: TGTGCCAGTAAGGGGGACACTTATAGCAATCAGCCCCAGCATTTT. It translates to CASKGDTYSNQPQHF.

The rearrangement links TRBV27 to TRBJ2-1, with D perhaps matching TRBD1 (8 bases). The CDR3 runs to 14 residues. Trimming cost V 2 bases and J 6 bases, with 11 bases left between them. The germline V gene encodes CDR1 MNHEY and CDR2 SMNVEV (reference sequence). CDR3 coding DNA: TGTGCCAGCAGTTTAAACAGGGGGGGCAATGAGCAGTTCTTC. Translating it yields CASSLNRGGNEQFF.

Remarks on this clone: One junction end disagrees with the germline gene, perhaps due to a read error. The chain carries TRBV10-3 and TRBJ2-2, with TRBD2 matching over 8 bases. The germline V gene encodes CDR1 ENHRY and CDR2 SYGVKD. The CDR3 contains 15 residues. The CDR3 DNA sequence: TGTGTCATCCGTCCGGGACTAGCGAACACCGGGGAGCTGTTTTTT. It codes for CVIRPGLANTGELFF.

The rearrangement links TRBV28 to TRBJ2-7; 9 nucleotides align to TRBD1. The J segment lost 2 bases and the V segment lost 5 bases, leaving 13 bases of the junction unmatched. Germline lookup yields CDR1 MDHEN and CDR2 SYDVKM. This CDR3 contains 17 residues. CDR3 nucleotides: TGTGCCAGCAGTCCCCCTAAGACAGGGGGTATCCCCTACGAGCAGTACTTC. Protein product: CASSPPKTGGIPYEQYF.

This chain links TRBV7-9 with TRBJ2-2; 11 bases align to TRBD2. The germline V gene has CDR1 SEHNR and CDR2 FQNEAQ (reference sequence). Trimming cost V 4 bases and J 5 bases; bases outside gene matches: 12. This CDR3 has 18 residues. The CDR3 is CASSSSTSGIFSTGELFF. The CDR3 nucleotides read TGTGCCAGCAGCTCTTCGACTAGCGGGATATTTAGTACCGGGGAGCTGTTTTTT.

The rearrangement links TRBV6-2 or TRBV6-3 to TRBJ1-4; tentatively, D is TRBD1 (6 bases). Trimming removed 4 bases at V and 7 bases at J, with 13 bases between. Germline V gives CDR1 MNHEY, CDR2 SVGEGT. The CDR3 contains 14 residues. CDR3 protein: CASSSYREGEKLFF. The DNA of the CDR3 is TGTGCCAGCAGTTCCTACAGGGAGGGTGAAAAACTGTTTTTT.

The chain employs TRBV5-1 and TRBJ2-1; 7 positions match TRBD1. The CDR3 runs 13 residues. Losses at the gene ends were 0 bases for V and 9 bases for J; bases not matched to a gene: 3. Germline V CDR1 and CDR2: SGHRS, YFSETQ. In DNA, the CDR3 is TGCGCCAGCAGCTTGGAGACAGGGTTTGAGCAGTTCTTC. Translation: CASSLETGFEQFF.

This chain links TRBV19 with TRBJ1-1, with 10 bases that match TRBD1. The junction had 3 bases not matched to a gene; V was cut back by 4 bases and J by 1 base. There are 15 residues in the CDR3. Germline-derived CDR1 and CDR2 are LNHDA and SQIVND (reference sequence). The CDR3 spells CASSRQGAQNTEAFF. CDR3 DNA sequence: TGTGCCAGTAGTAGACAGGGGGCTCAGAACACTGAAGCTTTCTTT.

J is TRBJ2-1 and V is TRBV28, with TRBD2 matching over 16 bases. Germline CDR1 MDHEN, CDR2 SYDVKM. CDR3 length: 19 amino acids. J lost 0 bases, V lost 5 bases, and 7 bases had no gene match. CDR3 in DNA: TGTGCCAGCAGTCGATCAGGGACTAGCGGGAGGGCCTCCTACAATGAGCAGTTCTTC. Amino acids: CASSRSGTSGRASYNEQFF.

This CDR3 reads CASSLEGRSSLHF. In DNA form, the CDR3 reads TGCGCCAGCAGCTTGGAGGGGCGATCATCCCTCCACTTT. The chain employs TRBV5-1 and TRBJ1-6; D perhaps matches TRBD1 (5 bases). CDR3 length: 13 amino acids. Germline V gives CDR1 SGHRS, CDR2 YFSETQ. V dropped 0 bases and J dropped 14 bases, with 12 bases sitting between them.

In DNA form, the CDR3 reads TGTGCCAGCAGTGAAAGGGGCGGGGACTCCTACGAGCAGTACTTC. This codes for CASSERGGDSYEQYF. The rearrangement uses TRBV25-1 and TRBJ2-7; weak D call: TRBD2 (6 bases). V was shortened by 2 bases and J by 0 bases, with 11 bases between the two germline ends. The CDR3 length is 15 residues. Per germline, CDR1 MGHDK and CDR2 SYGVNS.

V usage is TRBV28 and J usage is TRBJ1-5; TRBD1 matches at 8 bases. Germline V CDR1 and CDR2: MDHEN, SYDVKM. Losses at the gene ends were 6 bases for V and 6 bases for J; bases not matched to a gene: 7. CDR3 size: 14 residues. The CDR3 loop is CASSSGQGGQPQHF. DNA of the CDR3: TGTGCCAGCAGCTCCGGACAGGGAGGTCAGCCCCAGCATTTT.

The chain joins TRBV23-1 to TRBJ1-5; perhaps TRBD1 as D (5 bases). TRBV23-1 is assigned to the ORF class and has an uncertain function. This CDR3 spans 15 amino acids. Trimming took 7 bases from V and 0 from J, leaving 13 bases between them. The CDR3 DNA reads TGCGCCAGCACTGCTCAAGGGGATAGCAATCAGCCCCAGCATTTT. It codes for CASTAQGDSNQPQHF.

This chain links TRBV7-9 with TRBJ2-2; 7 bases match TRBD1. Germline V CDR1 and CDR2: SEHNR, FQNEAQ (reference sequence). The CDR3 sequence is 12 residues long. The V and J ends lost 1 base and 13 bases, in that order; junction bases with no gene match: 3. The CDR3 sequence is CASSLERTGLFF. As DNA, the CDR3 is TGTGCCAGCAGCTTAGAAAGGACAGGGCTGTTTTTT.

The DNA for the CDR3 is TGCGCCAGCAGCTTGGCAGGGACAGGGATCTATGGCTACACCTTC. It is translated as CASSLAGTGIYGYTF. The chain joins TRBV5-1 to TRBJ1-2; TRBD1 matches 9 bases. Per germline, CDR1 SGHRS and CDR2 YFSETQ. CDR3 length equals 15 residues. The trim removed 0 bases at V and 4 bases at J, leaving 4 bases unmatched.

The chain is built from TRBV30 and TRBJ1-1, with no clear D. Trimming shortened V by 0 bases and J by 0 bases, and 14 bases separated the two germline ends. Germline V lookup: CDR1 GTSNPN, CDR2 SVGIG (reference sequence). The CDR3 length is 16 residues. The DNA of the CDR3 is TGTGCCTGGAGTGTATTGAGGCGAGCCTTGAACACTGAAGCTTTCTTT. This sequence encodes CAWSVLRRALNTEAFF.

This chain connects TRBV9 to TRBJ1-2, with 10 bases matching TRBD1. V lost 0 bases and J lost 3; bases outside the gene matches: 8. This CDR3 is built from 17 residues. The germline CDR1 and CDR2 sequences are SGDLS and YYNGEE. Here the CDR3 reads CASSVATGTGDDYGYTF. The CDR3 DNA sequence: TGTGCCAGCAGCGTAGCTACTGGGACAGGGGACGACTATGGCTACACCTTC.

This chain links TRBV19 with TRBJ2-1, with D perhaps matching TRBD1 (6 bases). V was cut by 1 base and J by 5 bases, with 15 bases left in between. CDR1 and CDR2 (germline): LNHDA, SQIVND (reference sequence). The CDR3 length is 16 residues. CDR3 in DNA: TGTGCCAGTAGTATAGCCACAGGGACGGGGCACAATGAGCAGTTCTTC. Protein product: CASSIATGTGHNEQFF.

The chain recombines TRBV6-4 with TRBJ2-5; 11 bases map to TRBD2. The CDR3 loop spans 14 amino acids. After removal of 7 bases from V and 3 bases from J, the junction contained 4 bases not matched to a gene. The germline V gene has CDR1 MRHNA and CDR2 SNTAGT. The CDR3 coding sequence is TGTGCCAGCAACCAGACTAGCGGGAAAGAGACCCAGTACTTC. It encodes CASNQTSGKETQYF.

The chain uses TRBV15 and TRBJ1-2; D gene uncertain. Between the trimmed V and J ends, which lost 5 bases and 8 bases, there was a span of 21 bases. This CDR3 is 15 amino acids long. CDR1 LNHNV and CDR2 YYDKDF come from the germline V gene (reference sequence). The CDR3 is CATSGQWEGSYGYTF. CDR3 coding DNA: TGTGCCACCAGCGGCCAGTGGGAGGGATCGTACGGCTACACCTTC.

The chain joins TRBV7-4 to TRBJ1-5; 7 positions match TRBD1. The CDR3 covers 16 residues. The ends lost 5 bases at V and 1 base at J; junction bases unmatched: 8. From germline, CDR1 is SGHVT and CDR2 SQSDAQ. The CDR3 nucleotides are TGTGCCAGCAGCCCCTTTCGACAGGGAAGCAATCAGCCCCAGCATTTT. Protein product: CASSPFRQGSNQPQHF.

The V gene is TRBV28, the J gene TRBJ2-2, with TRBD2 as a possible D gene (5 bases). This CDR3 comprises 14 residues. V was shortened by 3 bases and J by 2 bases, with 7 bases between the two germline ends. Germline-derived CDR1 and CDR2 are MDHEN and SYDVKM. This CDR3 reads CASSFRGNTGELFF. The CDR3 DNA reads TGTGCCAGCAGTTTTCGGGGAAACACCGGGGAGCTGTTTTTT.

The table lists this clone with a count of one. The V gene is TRBV5-6, the J gene TRBJ1-6; 8 bases agree with TRBD1. From germline, CDR1 is SGHDT and CDR2 YYEEEE. The CDR3 length is 14 residues. V lost 4 bases to trimming and J lost 7 bases; unmatched junction nucleotides: 4. The CDR3 bases are TGTGCCAGCAGCCAGGGACAGGTCAATTCACCCCTCCACTTT. This codes for CASSQGQVNSPLHF.

The CDR3 region has the DNA TGTGCCAGTTCCAGGGGCGGGGAGCTGTTTTTT. It encodes CASSRGGELFF. The V call is TRBV6-5, the J call TRBJ2-2, with TRBD1 as a possible D gene (6 bases). The V end lost 9 bases, the J end lost 7 bases, and 9 bases lay between the germline ends. Germline CDR1 and CDR2: MNHEY and SVGAGI. This CDR3 has 11 amino acids.

The V call is TRBV29-1, the J call TRBJ2-1; possible D gene TRBD1, 6 bases. The CDR3 spans 15 residues. V was trimmed by 3 bases and J by 0 bases, leaving 12 bases between them. Germline CDR1 SQVTM, CDR2 ANQGSEA. Written as DNA, the CDR3 is TGCAGCGTTGACTTGGGACAAACCTCCTACAATGAGCAGTTCTTC. It codes for CSVDLGQTSYNEQFF.

The rearrangement uses TRBV11-3 and TRBJ2-2; 8 bases map to TRBD2. This CDR3 spans 16 amino acids. Germline V gives CDR1 SGHNT, CDR2 YENEEA. The trim removed 7 bases at V and 6 bases at J, leaving 13 bases unmatched. CDR3 bases: TGTGCCAGCAACGTACAGCGGGAGCTATACTCCGGGGAGCTGTTTTTT. It codes for CASNVQRELYSGELFF.